Below, 30 T cell receptor beta chains from the same sample are listed, as sequenced in a study of brain metastases from non-small cell lung cancer. Some clones are missing from TCRdb's copy, which holds only in-frame ones; the method was immunoSEQ multiplex PCR. Of roughly 4,100 clones in the sample, under 90% were seen once. The sequenced sample was tumor-adjacent normal tissue. The receptor set was obtained from a donor at least 40 years old with non-small cell lung cancer.

In nucleotides, the CDR3 is TGTGCCAGCGGCGGACAGGCCTACAATGAGCAGTTCTTC. It specifies CASGGQAYNEQFF. The V gene is TRBV28, the J gene TRBJ2-1; 7 bases align to TRBD1. The CDR3 extends over 13 amino acids. V was pared by 8 bases and J by 2 bases, with 3 bases of the junction left unmatched. Germline V gene data show CDR1 as MDHEN and CDR2 as SYDVKM.

In regard to this clone: The germline gene is not matched at one end of the junction; a read error may be the cause. This chain connects TRBV11-2 to TRBJ1-1, with 9 bases fitting TRBD1. From germline, CDR1 is SGHAT and CDR2 FQNNGV. There are 15 residues in the CDR3. The CDR3, as DNA: TGTGCCAGCAGCTTGGCCACAGGGGGCAAAACTGAAGCCTTCTTT. This encodes CASSLATGGKTEAFF. Full variable domain (outside the CDR3, taken from reference TRBV11-2 and TRBJ1-1): EAGVAQSPRYKIIEKRQSVAFWCNPISGHATLYWYQQILGQGPKLLIQFQNNGVVDDSQLPKDRFSAERLKGVDSTLKIQPAKLEDSAVYLCASSLATGGKTEAFFGQGTRLTVV.

The chain combines TRBV7-9 with TRBJ1-6, with 7 bases matching TRBD1. The CDR3 loop spans 12 amino acids. Germline assignment: CDR1 SEHNR and CDR2 FQNEAQ (reference sequence). The V gene end was trimmed by 6 bases and the J gene end by 15 bases; junction bases not matched to a gene: 8. The CDR3 sequence: CASSRTGEFLHF. The CDR3 DNA reads as TGTGCCAGCAGTCGGACAGGAGAGTTCCTCCACTTT.

The rearrangement uses TRBV7-7 and TRBJ2-3, with 10 nucleotides matching TRBD2. Per germline, CDR1 SSHAT and CDR2 FNYEAQ (reference sequence). Trimming took 5 bases from V and 1 from J; bases not matched to a gene: 3. The CDR3 totals 15 residues. Here the CDR3 DNA reads TGTGCCAGCAGCGCTACTAGCGGGGGCACAGATACGCAGTATTTT. Protein: CASSATSGGTDTQYF. The variable domain in full, with the rest retrieved from reference TRBV7-7 and TRBJ2-3, is GAGVSQSPRYKVTKRGQDVTLRCDPISSHATLYWYQQALGQGPEFLTYFNYEAQPDKSGLPSDRFSAERPEGSISTLTIQRTEQRDSAMYRCASSATSGGTDTQYFGPGTRLTVL.

The genes are TRBV19 and TRBJ2-5, with TRBD2 matching 8 bases. With 5 bases clipped from V and 0 bases from J, the junction kept 5 bases outside the gene matches. The CDR3 is made up of 15 amino acids. Germline CDR1 reads LNHDA; CDR2 reads SQIVND (reference sequence). CDR3 in amino acids: CASSSLAGYQETQYF. CDR3 bases: TGTGCCAGTAGTTCGTTAGCGGGGTACCAAGAGACCCAGTACTTC.

The J gene is TRBJ1-2, the V gene TRBV18; 7 nucleotides match TRBD1. Unmatched junction bases numbered 10, after V lost 2 bases and J lost 7 bases. The CDR3 contains 15 residues. The V gene's germline CDR1 is KGHSH and CDR2 LQKENI. The CDR3, as DNA: TGTGCCAGCTCACCAAACGACAGGGACCCATTTGGCTACACCTTC. Encoded protein: CASSPNDRDPFGYTF.

This sequence joins TRBV12-5 and TRBJ2-2; TRBD1 aligns across 7 bases. The J segment lost 1 base and the V segment lost 8 bases, leaving 1 base of the junction unmatched. Per the germline V gene, CDR1 is LGHNT and CDR2 is FRNRAP. This CDR3 region has 13 residues. The CDR3: CASRTGNTGELFF. CDR3 DNA sequence: TGTGCTAGTAGGACAGGGAACACCGGGGAGCTGTTTTTT.

The genes are TRBV10-1 and TRBJ1-5; D unclear. Trimming removed 0 bases at V and 1 base at J, with 4 bases between. Germline V CDR1 and CDR2: WNHNN, SYGVQD (reference sequence). CDR3 length: 14 residues. The CDR3: CASSESGSNQPQHF. CDR3 bases: TGCGCCAGCAGTGAGTCTGGGAGCAATCAGCCCCAGCATTTT.

This chain links TRBV28 with TRBJ2-7, with 8 positions matching TRBD2. The germline gives CDR1 MDHEN, CDR2 SYDVKM. This CDR3 contains 14 residues. With V trimmed by 10 bases and J by 2 bases, 10 bases remained unmatched. The CDR3 DNA sequence: TGTGCCATCCGCGGGGAAGCGGGGGCCTACGAGCAGTACTTC. Its translation: CAIRGEAGAYEQYF.

The J gene is TRBJ2-1, the V gene TRBV14, with TRBD2 matching 16 bases. This CDR3 has 21 residues. The germline gives CDR1 SGHDN, CDR2 FVKESK. V lost 0 bases, J lost 6 bases, and 14 bases stayed unmatched. CDR3 nucleotides: TGTGCCAGCAGCCAAGAATCCGGGACTAGCGGGAGGGTTTATGTACGCAATGAGCAGTTCTTC. Translated: CASSQESGTSGRVYVRNEQFF. Full variable domain (remainder filled in from reference TRBV14 and TRBJ2-1): EAGVTQFPSHSVIEKGQTVTLRCDPISGHDNLYWYRRVMGKEIKFLLHFVKESKQDESGMPNNRFLAERTGGTYSTLKVQPAELEDSGVYFCASSQESGTSGRVYVRNEQFFGPGTRLTVL.

This CDR3 is CASSRGTGEVETQYF. The CDR3 bases are TGTGCCAGCAGCCGAGGGACAGGGGAGGTAGAGACCCAGTACTTC. The chain links TRBV7-8 to TRBJ2-5; TRBD1 agrees at 10 bases. CDR1 and CDR2 (germline): SGHVS, FQNEAQ. This CDR3 has 15 amino acids. The V and J ends lost 5 bases and 4 bases, in that order; junction bases with no gene match: 7.

This chain connects TRBV3-1 (or the pseudogene TRBV3-2) to TRBJ2-7; D is undetermined. Looked up from germline, CDR1 is LGHDT and CDR2 is YNNKEL (reference sequence). This CDR3 is built from 12 residues. V lost 0 bases, J lost 3 bases, and 3 bases lay in between. The CDR3 bases are TGTGCCAGCAGCCAAGATGTCTACGAGCAGTACTTC. Amino acid sequence: CASSQDVYEQYF.

The chain has TRBV28 and TRBJ1-1; D ambiguous. The CDR3 is made up of 16 amino acids. Germline lookup yields CDR1 MDHEN and CDR2 SYDVKM. Trimming pared 2 bases from V and 5 bases from J, leaving 18 bases between. The chain's CDR3 is CASSLHKIWAGTEAFF. The CDR3 region has the DNA TGTGCCAGCAGTTTACATAAGATTTGGGCCGGGACTGAAGCTTTCTTT.

This chain connects TRBV5-2 to TRBJ1-2. TRBV5-2 is annotated as a pseudogene. This CDR3 is 16 amino acids long. CDR3 loop: CASKKWREYETYGYTF. In DNA form, the CDR3 reads TGTGCCAGCAAGAAATGGAGAGAGTACGAGACCTATGGCTACACCTTC.

The genes are TRBV6-5 and TRBJ2-2, with a weak D call TRBD1 (7 bases). The CDR3 is 15 residues long. The germline CDR1 and CDR2 sequences are MNHEY and SVGAGI. V was clipped by 6 bases and J by 4 bases, with 15 bases between them. In DNA, the CDR3 is TGTGCCAGCAGCCTTAACAGGGGAGGCACCGGGGAGCTGTTTTTT. The encoded protein is CASSLNRGGTGELFF.

In its sample, this clone was seen once. The chain is built from TRBV27 and TRBJ2-7; D assignment may be TRBD1 or TRBD2 (5 bases each). CDR1 MNHEY and CDR2 SMNVEV come from the germline V gene (reference sequence). The CDR3 extends over 16 amino acids. V lost 4 bases and J 2 bases, leaving 18 bases between the germline ends. The CDR3: CASSSSPSGPTYEQYF. The DNA of the CDR3 is TGTGCCAGCAGTTCCTCTCCCTCGGGACCAACCTACGAGCAGTACTTC.

The CDR3 nucleotides read TGTGCCAGCAGCCGGACAGGTTTCTACGAGCAGTACTTC. This translates into CASSRTGFYEQYF. V gene TRBV28 combines with J gene TRBJ2-7, with 7 positions matching TRBD1. The CDR3 consists of 13 residues. Trimming at V came to 6 bases and at J to 3 bases, leaving 5 bases not matched to a gene. The germline V gene has CDR1 MDHEN and CDR2 SYDVKM.

V is TRBV19 and J is TRBJ2-6; no clear D. The CDR3 sequence is 13 residues long. The germline V gene has CDR1 LNHDA and CDR2 SQIVND (reference sequence). V was shortened by 5 bases and J by 4 bases, with 6 bases between the two germline ends. The CDR3 loop reads CASSAGGANVLTF. In DNA form, the CDR3 reads TGTGCCAGTAGTGCAGGAGGGGCCAACGTCCTGACTTTC. The whole variable domain, remainder taken from reference TRBV19 and TRBJ2-6, is DGGITQSPKYLFRKEGQNVTLSCEQNLNHDAMYWYRQDPGQGLRLIYYSQIVNDFQKGDIAEGYSVSREKKESFPLTVTSAQKNPTAFYLCASSAGGANVLTFGAGSRLTVL.

As to this clone: Possible read error: a much larger clone is one base away. The V call is TRBV7-6, the J call TRBJ2-7, with 9 bases fitting TRBD1. Unmatched junction bases numbered 20, after V lost 6 bases and J lost 8 bases. The length of the CDR3 is 17 residues. Germline CDR1 and CDR2: SGHVS and FNYEAQ. The CDR3 region is CASSPRESGQGRYKQYF. In DNA form, the CDR3 reads TGTGCCAGCAGTCCCAGGGAGTCGGGACAGGGTCGGTACAAGCAGTACTTC.

The CDR3 nucleotides read TGCGCCAGCAGCCTTGGACGCTTAGCAACAGGGGGTAACACTGAAGCTTTCTTT. Protein sequence: CASSLGRLATGGNTEAFF. V is TRBV5-1 and J is TRBJ1-1; the match to TRBD1 covers 8 bases. The CDR3 is 18 residues long. In germline, CDR1 is SGHRS, CDR2 YFSETQ. J gave up 2 bases and V 4 bases, and 16 bases lay outside the gene matches.

V is TRBV27 and J is TRBJ1-1; D not certain. The V end lost 7 bases, the J end lost 4 bases, and 13 bases lay between the germline ends. This CDR3 has 13 residues. Germline loops: CDR1 MNHEY, CDR2 SMNVEV (reference sequence). The CDR3 here is CASNFLLGTEAFF. The CDR3 bases are TGTGCCAGCAATTTCCTTCTGGGCACTGAAGCTTTCTTT.

CDR3 loop: CASSKDGWTKNEKLFF. In DNA form, the CDR3 reads TGTGCCAGCAGCAAGGACGGCTGGACGAAGAATGAAAAACTGTTTTTT. The chain is built from TRBV21-1 and TRBJ1-4. TRBV21-1 is a recognized pseudogene. The CDR3 extends over 16 amino acids.

V is TRBV7-9 and J is TRBJ2-5; unclear D gene. The V gene lost 1 base and the J gene lost 5 bases, with 5 bases spanning the gap. CDR1 and CDR2 from the germline V gene are SEHNR and FQNEAQ (reference sequence). This CDR3 has 12 amino acids. This CDR3 reads CASSLVEETQYF. The CDR3 bases are TGTGCCAGCAGCTTAGTGGAGGAGACCCAGTACTTC.

CDR3 sequence reads: CASRSWLGDLYRSYEQYF. The CDR3 region has the DNA TGTGCCAGCAGGTCCTGGTTGGGGGACCTCTACCGCTCCTACGAGCAGTACTTC. V usage is TRBV6-4 and J usage is TRBJ2-7; perhaps D is TRBD1 or TRBD2 (5 bases each). The CDR3 is 18 amino acids. The germline V gene encodes CDR1 MRHNA and CDR2 SNTAGT. Trimming cost V 6 bases and J 0 bases, with 24 bases left between them.

The genes are TRBV5-1 and TRBJ2-7; 9 positions match TRBD1. The CDR3 is 14 residues long. Per the germline V gene, CDR1 is SGHRS and CDR2 is YFSETQ. The V gene end was trimmed by 4 bases and the J gene end by 0 bases; junction bases not matched to a gene: 2. The CDR3 nucleotides are TGCGCCAGCAGCGCGGACAGGGGCTCCTACGAGCAGTACTTC. Translating gives CASSADRGSYEQYF.

This clone occurred once. The chain employs TRBV19 and TRBJ2-1, with a tentative D call TRBD2 (6 bases). This CDR3 region has 14 residues. Germline CDR1 reads LNHDA; CDR2 reads SQIVND (reference sequence). V lost 5 bases and J 7 bases, leaving 15 bases between the germline ends. The DNA of the CDR3 is TGTGCCAGTAGTGTCCGGGAGCGAAGAAATGAGCAGTTCTTC. This translates into CASSVRERRNEQFF.

The chain carries TRBV7-2 and TRBJ1-1; D gene ambiguous. CDR3 size: 14 residues. The germline CDR1 and CDR2 sequences are SGHTA and FQGNSA. With 1 base removed from V and 5 bases from J, the gap between germline ends came to 11 bases. This CDR3 is CASSLEVARTEAFF. As DNA, the CDR3 is TGTGCCAGCAGCTTAGAGGTAGCGCGAACTGAAGCTTTCTTT.

The V and J genes are TRBV18 and TRBJ2-7, with 9 bases matching TRBD2. The germline gives CDR1 KGHSH, CDR2 LQKENI. The junction had 5 bases not matched to a gene; V was cut back by 5 bases and J by 3 bases. CDR3 length equals 14 residues. The CDR3: CASSSGTSHYEQYF. In DNA, the CDR3 is TGTGCCAGCTCATCCGGGACTAGCCACTACGAGCAGTACTTC.

The chain is built from TRBV5-5 and TRBJ1-3; D gene unclear. Trimming pared 2 bases from V and 3 bases from J, leaving 9 bases between. CDR3 length: 14 residues. Looked up from germline, CDR1 is SGHKS and CDR2 is YYEKEE (reference sequence). The CDR3 sequence: CASSFETGGNTIYF. DNA for the CDR3: TGTGCCAGCAGCTTCGAGACGGGTGGAAACACCATATATTTT.

The rearrangement links TRBV27 to TRBJ1-2; D possibly corresponds to TRBD1 (6 bases). V was clipped by 2 bases and J by 3 bases, with 13 bases between them. The germline CDR1 and CDR2 sequences are MNHEY and SMNVEV (reference sequence). The CDR3 covers 15 residues. The CDR3 protein is CASSLGGQGYYGYTF. As DNA, the CDR3 is TGTGCCAGCAGTTTAGGGGGGCAAGGGTACTATGGCTACACCTTC.